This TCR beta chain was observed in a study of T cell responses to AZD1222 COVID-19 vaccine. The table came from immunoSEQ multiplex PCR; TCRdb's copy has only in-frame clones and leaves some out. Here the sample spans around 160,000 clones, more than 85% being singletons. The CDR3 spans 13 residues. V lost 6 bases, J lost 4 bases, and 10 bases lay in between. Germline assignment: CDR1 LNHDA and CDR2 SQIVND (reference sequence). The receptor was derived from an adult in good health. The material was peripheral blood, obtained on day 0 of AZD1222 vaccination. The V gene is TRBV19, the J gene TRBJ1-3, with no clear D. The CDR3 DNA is TGTGCCAGTAGGATCAACTCCGGAAACACCATATATTTT. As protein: CASRINSGNTIYF.